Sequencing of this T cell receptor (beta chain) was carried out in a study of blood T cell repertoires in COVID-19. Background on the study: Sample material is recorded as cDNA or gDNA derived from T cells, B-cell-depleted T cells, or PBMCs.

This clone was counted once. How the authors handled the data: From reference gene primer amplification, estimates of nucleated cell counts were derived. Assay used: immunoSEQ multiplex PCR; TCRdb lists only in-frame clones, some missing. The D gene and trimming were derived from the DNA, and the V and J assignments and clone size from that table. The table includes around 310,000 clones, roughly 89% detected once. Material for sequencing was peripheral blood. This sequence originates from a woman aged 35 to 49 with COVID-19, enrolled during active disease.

In DNA form, the CDR3 reads TGTGCCAGCAGTTTATTGGTTAGCTCCTACGAGCAGTACTTC. As protein: CASSLLVSSYEQYF. The rearrangement links TRBV27 to TRBJ2-7; D unclear. The CDR3 contains 14 residues. Germline V gene sequence: CDR1 MNHEY, CDR2 SMNVEV (reference sequence). V was trimmed by 1 base and J by 0 bases, leaving 7 bases between them.